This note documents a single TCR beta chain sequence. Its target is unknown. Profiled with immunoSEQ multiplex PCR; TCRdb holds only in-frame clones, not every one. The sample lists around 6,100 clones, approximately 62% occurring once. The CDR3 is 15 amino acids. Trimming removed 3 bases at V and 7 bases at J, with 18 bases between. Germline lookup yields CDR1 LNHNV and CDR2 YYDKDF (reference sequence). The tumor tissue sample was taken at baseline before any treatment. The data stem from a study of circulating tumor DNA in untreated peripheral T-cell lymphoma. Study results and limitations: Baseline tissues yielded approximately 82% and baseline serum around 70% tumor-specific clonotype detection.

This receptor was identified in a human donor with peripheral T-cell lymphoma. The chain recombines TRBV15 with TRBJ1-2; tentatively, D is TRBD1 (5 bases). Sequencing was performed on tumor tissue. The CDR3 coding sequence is TGTGCCACCAGCAGCGAAGGACGAGGGGTCTTTGGCTACACCTTC. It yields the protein CATSSEGRGVFGYTF.